One sample yielded the 15 T cell receptor beta chains listed below, sequenced in a study of early T cells in non-severe SARS-CoV-2 infection. TCRdb called the 5' RACE reads again in MiXCR, with one record for every CDR3 protein. The table includes some 30,000 distinct CDR3 sequences, 5.5% to 7% detected once. Sequences were obtained from whole blood. The receptors shown here come from an adult who was a healthcare worker with PCR-confirmed SARS-CoV-2 infection or an uninfected control (not recorded which).

This clonotype was counted between two and nine times. The chain couples TRBV5-1 to TRBJ1-2; TRBD1 is a possible D gene (5 bases). The CDR3 totals 16 residues. The V end was cut by 0 bases, the J end by 3 bases, with 15 bases between. Germline values: CDR1 SGHRS, CDR2 YFSETQ. CDR3 nucleotide sequence: TGCGCCAGCAGCTTGGGGGCGCCGGGACGAGACTATGGCTACACCTTC. It codes for CASSLGAPGRDYGYTF.

This clonotype was recorded many times. The genes are TRBV19 and TRBJ1-6; D uncertain. Trimming took 8 bases from V and 5 from J, leaving 22 bases between them. From germline, CDR1 is LNHDA and CDR2 SQIVND (reference sequence). The CDR3 sequence is 17 residues long. CDR3 sequence reads: CASGPPVGRPNNSPLHF. Here the CDR3 DNA reads TGTGCCAGTGGCCCACCCGTAGGGAGACCAAATAATTCACCCCTCCACTTT.

This clonotype has a count of ten or more. This chain connects TRBV5-1 to TRBJ2-4, with TRBD1 identical over 8 bases. The CDR3 is 15 residues long. The germline CDR1 and CDR2 sequences are SGHRS and YFSETQ. J lost 5 bases, V lost 4 bases, and 8 bases had no gene match. DNA for the CDR3: TGCGCCAGCAGCCACGGACAGGGTGTACAAAACATTCAGTACTTC. Its protein product is CASSHGQGVQNIQYF.

This clonotype was detected ten times or more. The genes are TRBV12-3 or TRBV12-4 and TRBJ2-1; D is perhaps TRBD2 (5 bases). The CDR3 runs 14 residues. V shed 4 bases and J shed 4 bases, with 11 bases lying between them. CDR3 residues: CASSSLASYNEQFF. The CDR3 coding sequence is TGTGCCAGCAGTTCCTTAGCGTCGTACAATGAGCAGTTCTTC.

This clonotype has more than one count but fewer than ten. V is TRBV5-1 and J is TRBJ2-5; TRBD1 is a possible D gene (6 bases). The germline V gene has CDR1 SGHRS and CDR2 YFSETQ. This CDR3 comprises 14 residues. The V and J ends lost 4 bases and 1 base respectively, with 11 bases between them. The CDR3 DNA is TGCGCCAGCAGCAGTGAGGGGGTCCAAGAGACCCAGTACTTC. Its translation: CASSSEGVQETQYF.

This clonotype showed up just a few times. This chain uses TRBV18 with TRBJ2-3; TRBD2 matches at 8 bases. Germline lookup yields CDR1 KGHSH and CDR2 LQKENI. With 5 bases clipped from V and 6 bases from J, the junction kept 10 bases outside the gene matches. The CDR3 is 15 amino acids. The CDR3 region has the DNA TGTGCCAGCTCAACGACTCGCGGGGGGAGTGATACGCAGTATTTT. Translated, it gives CASSTTRGGSDTQYF.

This clonotype showed up many times. The chain carries TRBV11-2 and TRBJ2-2; perhaps D is TRBD1 or TRBD2 (6 bases each). Germline V CDR1 and CDR2: SGHAT, FQNNGV. The V gene lost 3 bases and the J gene lost 6 bases, with 11 bases spanning the gap. The CDR3 loop spans 14 amino acids. The CDR3 spells CASSFIGGAGELFF. The DNA for the CDR3 is TGTGCCAGCAGCTTCATCGGGGGCGCCGGGGAGCTGTTTTTT.

This clonotype showed up just a few times. The genes are TRBV27 and TRBJ2-5; 8 bases are shared with TRBD2. Germline V gives CDR1 MNHEY, CDR2 SMNVEV (reference sequence). The length of the CDR3 is 15 residues. J gave up 3 bases and V 6 bases, and 9 bases lay outside the gene matches. The chain's CDR3 is CASSSPAGGKETQYF. CDR3 sequence (DNA): TGTGCCAGCAGCTCCCCGGCGGGGGGCAAAGAGACCCAGTACTTC.

At least ten counts were recorded for this clonotype. The rearrangement links TRBV2 to TRBJ2-7; perhaps D is TRBD1 or TRBD2 (5 bases each). Trimming stripped 5 bases from V and 7 bases from J, with 12 bases between. The germline V gene encodes CDR1 SNHLY and CDR2 FYNNEI. The CDR3 consists of 12 residues. The CDR3 DNA reads TGTGCCAGCAGTCAGGACACGGGAGAGCAGTACTTC. Its translation is CASSQDTGEQYF.

This clonotype appeared many times. The chain uses TRBV5-4 and TRBJ2-5; the D gene is possibly TRBD2 (6 bases). Germline-derived CDR1 and CDR2 are SGHNT and YYREEE (reference sequence). The ends were cut back, 4 bases at V and 7 bases at J, with 17 bases in the middle. CDR3 length equals 14 residues. CDR3 nucleotides: TGTGCCAGCAGCCCGTCGGGGCGGGGTGGGACCCAGTACTTC. Amino acid sequence: CASSPSGRGGTQYF.

The CDR3 sequence is CASSQDFRMNTEAFF. Written as DNA, the CDR3 is TGTGCCAGCAGCCAAGATTTCCGCATGAACACTGAAGCTTTCTTT. The gene calls are TRBV3-2 and TRBJ1-1. TRBV3-2 is termed a pseudogene. This CDR3 is built from 15 residues.

At least ten counts were recorded for this clonotype. The genes are TRBV29-1 and TRBJ1-5; D call uncertain. Trimming pared 3 bases from V and 15 bases from J, leaving 18 bases between. Germline V gene lookup returns CDR1 SQVTM and CDR2 ANQGSEA. This CDR3 spans 12 amino acids. CDR3 protein: CSVERIRSRSHF. The CDR3 nucleotides read TGCAGCGTTGAGCGGATTCGTTCCCGTTCGCATTTT. Full variable domain (missing parts from reference TRBV29-1 and TRBJ1-5): SAVISQKPSRDICQRGTSLTIQCQVDSQVTMMFWYRQQPGQSLTLIATANQGSEATYESGFVIDKFPISRPNLTFSTLTVSNMSPEDSSIYLCSVERIRSRSHFGDGTRLSIL.

This clonotype has more than one count but fewer than ten. The J gene is TRBJ2-2, the V gene TRBV5-1; 9 bases are shared with TRBD2. With V trimmed by 0 bases and J by 4 bases, 7 bases remained unmatched. The CDR3 runs 17 residues. CDR1 and CDR2 from the germline V gene are SGHRS and YFSETQ. The CDR3 loop is CASSLDAGGPATGELFF. As DNA, the CDR3 is TGCGCCAGCAGCTTGGATGCGGGGGGGCCTGCCACCGGGGAGCTGTTTTTT.

This clonotype was counted a few times. This rearrangement joins TRBV20-1 to TRBJ1-6; D is unresolved. Germline V lookup: CDR1 DFQATT, CDR2 SNEGSKA (reference sequence). The CDR3 is 13 amino acids. V was cut by 6 bases and J by 5 bases, with 11 bases left in between. CDR3 amino acids: CSASRAHNSPLHF. CDR3 DNA sequence: TGCAGTGCCAGCCGGGCCCATAATTCACCCCTCCACTTT.

The gene calls are TRBV20-1 and TRBJ2-3; TRBD2 matches at 9 bases. This CDR3 is built from 14 residues. Trimming at V came to 7 bases and at J to 0 bases, leaving 5 bases not matched to a gene. CDR1 and CDR2 from the germline V gene are DFQATT and SNEGSKA (reference sequence). CDR3 loop: CSEALAGSTDTQYF. Written as DNA, the CDR3 is TGCAGTGAAGCCCTAGCGGGGAGCACAGATACGCAGTATTTT.